These T cell receptor beta chains were read from a single sample in a study of blood T cell repertoires in COVID-19. Generated by immunoSEQ multiplex PCR, the TCRdb table keeps only in-frame clones and is missing some. The sample contains 200,000 or so clones, approximately 90% of which appear only once. Sequences were obtained from peripheral blood. Every receptor here comes from a man in his 70s with active or convalescent COVID-19. CDR3s include the opening cysteine and the closing phenylalanine or tryptophan. A D gene is named only where the DNA matches it firmly. A clone size is listed for some rows: how often the clone was seen (once, few, many), or a class if it is expanded.

j_call clone_size cdr3_length v_call d_call cdr3_aa cdr3_nt
TRBJ1-5 . 17 TRBV7-2 TRBD1 CASSPGTETYSNQPQHF TGTGCCAGCAGCCCCGGGACAGAGACATATAGCAATCAGCCCCAGCATTTT
TRBJ1-4 . 16 TRBV15 TRBD1 CATSSYPGQRNEKLFF TGTGCCACCAGCTCATATCCGGGACAGCGTAATGAAAAACTGTTTTTT
TRBJ2-4 . 17 TRBV28 TRBD1 CASSTRQGVLSKNIQYF TGTGCCAGCAGTACCAGACAGGGAGTGCTATCTAAAAACATTCAGTACTTC
TRBJ1-6 . 15 TRBV12-5 . CASGSPAPGNSPLHF TGTGCTAGTGGTTCCCCCGCTCCAGGTAATTCACCCCTCCACTTT
TRBJ2-2 . 13 TRBV12-3/TRBV12-4 . CASRRDTTGELFF TGTGCCAGCAGACGGGACACCACCGGGGAGCTGTTTTTT
TRBJ1-6 few 14 TRBV7-9 . CASSLWNSDSPLHF TGTGCCAGCAGCTTATGGAACAGTGATTCACCCCTCCACTTT
TRBJ1-1 . 15 TRBV18 . CASSTRGAAGTEAFF TGTGCCAGCTCGACACGAGGGGCGGCGGGAACTGAAGCTTTCTTT
TRBJ2-5 . 14 TRBV6-2/TRBV6-3 TRBD1 CASSRTGGSETQYF TGTGCCAGCAGTCGCACAGGGGGCAGTGAGACCCAGTACTTC
TRBJ1-4 once 15 TRBV30 . CAWSSHQGPNEKLFF TGTGCCTGGAGTAGTCATCAGGGGCCTAATGAAAAACTGTTTTTT
TRBJ1-2 . 15 TRBV24-1 TRBD1 CATSGMDRENYGYTF TGTGCCACCAGTGGTATGGACAGGGAGAACTATGGCTACACCTTC
TRBJ2-6 . 17 TRBV4-3 TRBD1 CASSQGDRGSGANVLTF TGCGCCAGCAGCCAAGGGGACAGGGGAAGTGGGGCCAACGTCCTGACTTTC
TRBJ2-7 . 14 TRBV18 . CASSPYIQGNEQYF TGTGCCAGCTCACCATATATCCAGGGAAACGAGCAGTACTTC
TRBJ1-3 . 12 TRBV30 . CAWKLSGNTIYF TGTGCCTGGAAGCTCTCTGGAAACACCATATATTTT
TRBJ2-2 . 16 TRBV5-6 . CASSEDGGLNTGELFF TGTGCCAGCAGCGAAGACGGGGGGCTGAACACCGGGGAGCTGTTTTTT
TRBJ1-4 . 14 TRBV3-1/TRBV3-2 TRBD1 CASHRQGAGEKLFF TGTGCCAGCCACCGACAGGGGGCGGGGGAAAAACTGTTTTTT
TRBJ1-6 . 18 TRBV4-1 TRBD1 CASSQDVSGQGLGSPLHF TGCGCCAGCAGCCAAGATGTCTCAGGACAGGGGTTGGGTTCACCCCTCCACTTT
TRBJ2-7 . 17 TRBV7-8 . CASSLNVQGAVGYEQYF TGTGCCAGCAGCTTAAACGTGCAGGGCGCCGTTGGGTACGAGCAGTACTTC
TRBJ2-7 . 13 TRBV2 TRBD1 CASSRDRGYEQYF TGTGCCAGCAGTAGGGACAGGGGCTACGAGCAGTACTTC
TRBJ2-5 . 14 TRBV7-9 . CASSLSPSQETQYF TGTGCCAGCAGCTTATCCCCGAGCCAAGAGACCCAGTACTTC
TRBJ2-1 . 17 TRBV14 TRBD2 CASSPRGGRLLYNEQFF TGTGCCAGCAGCCCCAGGGGCGGGAGGTTGCTATACAATGAGCAGTTCTTC
TRBJ1-6 once 15 TRBV11-2 TRBD1 CASSTIQGARSPLHF TGTGCCAGCAGCACAATACAGGGGGCGAGATCACCCCTCCACTTT
TRBJ1-6 . 14 TRBV6-5 . CATRRDSYNSPLHF TGTGCCACCAGACGGGACTCCTATAATTCACCCCTCCACTTT
TRBJ2-1 . 15 TRBV5-6 TRBD2 CASSLVVAGVGEQFF TGTGCCAGCAGCTTGGTAGTAGCGGGGGTAGGAGAGCAGTTCTTC
TRBJ2-1 . 15 TRBV7-2 TRBD2 CASSQAGGPNNEQFF TGTGCCAGCAGCCAAGCGGGAGGGCCTAACAATGAGCAGTTCTTC
TRBJ1-3 . 14 TRBV30 . CAWTTESSGNTIYF TGTGCCTGGACGACGGAGTCCTCTGGAAACACCATATATTTT
TRBJ2-2 few 17 TRBV5-1 TRBD2 CASSWGLAGEKAGELFF TGCGCCAGCAGCTGGGGACTAGCGGGAGAAAAGGCCGGGGAGCTGTTTTTT
TRBJ1-1 . 15 TRBV6-5 TRBD1 CASIRQGPWNTEAFF TGTGCCAGCATAAGACAGGGACCTTGGAACACTGAAGCTTTCTTT
TRBJ2-5 once 13 TRBV4-3 . CASSQGRGMTQYF TGCGCCAGCAGCCAGGGACGGGGGATGACCCAGTACTTC
TRBJ2-5 . 20 TRBV9 TRBD2 CASSVAPPGLAGGGAETQYF TGTGCCAGCAGCGTAGCTCCCCCGGGACTAGCGGGAGGGGGGGCGGAGACCCAGTACTTC
TRBJ2-7 . 12 TRBV7-2 . CASSQGGDEQYF TGTGCCAGCAGCCAAGGGGGGGATGAGCAGTACTTC
TRBJ2-1 once 14 TRBV18 . CASSPGSSYNEQFF TGTGCCAGCTCACCAGGGAGCTCCTACAATGAGCAGTTCTTC
TRBJ2-1 . 15 TRBV28 . CASRMQGWAYNEQFF TGTGCCAGCAGAATGCAGGGTTGGGCCTACAATGAGCAGTTCTTC
TRBJ2-5 . 12 TRBV6-5 . CASAAEAETQYF TGTGCCAGCGCGGCGGAGGCGGAGACCCAGTACTTC
TRBJ1-6 . 14 TRBV4-1 . CASSQDLPNSPLHF TGCGCCAGCAGCCAAGATCTACCCAATTCACCCCTCCACTTT
TRBJ2-7 . 13 TRBV5-1 . CASQQGSGYEQYF TGCGCCAGTCAACAGGGTTCGGGCTACGAGCAGTACTTC
TRBJ2-3 once 16 TRBV5-8 TRBD1 CASSARTGVFTDTQYF TGTGCCAGCAGCGCTCGGACAGGGGTATTTACAGATACGCAGTATTTT
TRBJ2-7 few 15 TRBV14 TRBD2 CASSQRAGGPYEQYF TGTGCCAGCAGCCAAAGAGCGGGAGGGCCCTACGAGCAGTACTTC
TRBJ1-2 . 13 TRBV6-5 TRBD1 CASSSTGSYGYTF TGTGCCAGCTCGTCGACAGGGAGCTATGGCTACACCTTC
TRBJ2-5 . 15 TRBV6-1 . CASSEIGGAEETQYF TGTGCCAGCAGTGAAATCGGGGGAGCAGAAGAGACCCAGTACTTC
TRBJ2-3 . 14 TRBV7-9 TRBD2 CASSRSGATDTQYF TGTGCCAGCAGCCGCAGCGGGGCCACAGATACGCAGTATTTT
TRBJ1-5 . 15 TRBV15 . CATSRAKSSNQPQHF TGTGCCACCAGCAGAGCCAAATCAAGCAATCAGCCCCAGCATTTT
TRBJ1-4 once 16 TRBV9 TRBD1 CASTRTGDTTNEKLFF TGTGCCAGCACCCGGACAGGGGACACAACTAATGAAAAACTGTTTTTT
TRBJ2-3 . 15 TRBV11-2 . CASSSQTLGQDTQYF TGTGCCAGCAGCTCCCAAACCTTGGGGCAAGATACGCAGTATTTT
TRBJ1-2 . 13 TRBV27 TRBD1 CASSSGQFYGYTF TGTGCCAGCAGTTCGGGACAGTTCTATGGCTACACCTTC
TRBJ2-5 . 13 TRBV28 TRBD1 CASRLGQQETQYF TGTGCCAGCAGATTGGGACAGCAAGAGACCCAGTACTTC
TRBJ2-3 . 13 TRBV5-1 . CASSLEGADTQYF TGCGCCAGCAGCTTGGAAGGGGCCGATACGCAGTATTTT
TRBJ2-1 . 13 TRBV29-1 TRBD2 CSATSGARNEQFF TGCAGCGCGACTAGCGGGGCAAGGAATGAGCAGTTCTTC
TRBJ1-2 . 15 TRBV2 . CASSEAPVRAYGYTF TGTGCCAGCAGTGAAGCGCCGGTAAGAGCCTATGGCTACACCTTC
TRBJ1-5 . 15 TRBV28 TRBD1 CATYLLGQVNQPQHF TGTGCCACATATTTGTTGGGACAGGTCAATCAGCCCCAGCATTTT
TRBJ2-7 . 13 TRBV10-3 TRBD2 CASSGGSVYEQYF TGTGCCTCCTCGGGGGGATCTGTGTACGAGCAGTACTTC
TRBJ1-5 few 14 TRBV4-3 TRBD1 CASSQRQGHQPQHF TGCGCCAGCAGCCAAAGACAGGGGCATCAGCCCCAGCATTTT
TRBJ2-2 . 14 TRBV3-1/TRBV3-2 . CASSQGQVAGELFF TGTGCCAGCAGCCAAGGACAGGTGGCCGGGGAGCTGTTTTTT
TRBJ2-1 once 16 TRBV9 . CASSVAGDGSYNEQFF TGTGCCAGCAGCGTAGCGGGGGACGGATCCTACAATGAGCAGTTCTTC
TRBJ1-1 . 14 TRBV19 TRBD1 CASSKGQMNTEAFF TGTGCCAGTAGCAAGGGACAGATGAACACTGAAGCTTTCTTT
TRBJ1-1 . 13 TRBV10-1 . CASTYLIGQKVFF TGCGCCAGCACATACCTAATCGGACAGAAAGTCTTCTTT